Listed below are T cell receptor beta chains from one sample, sequenced in a study of T cell repertoires in cytomegalovirus infection. MiXCR was run by TCRdb on the reads, yielding one entry per CDR3 protein. This table holds roughly 730,000 distinct CDR3 sequences, 33% found once. Their cognate antigens are unknown. Sequencing used cultured PBMCs, obtained from culture after CMV antigen stimulation. These receptors came from a human donor in good health (CMV status not recorded). Some clones in this sample may be carry-over from other donors' samples. Both conserved end residues are part of each CDR3. The D gene is left open where the match is weak. Expanded clones get a size class; other rows say once, few or many, or leave the size out.

cdr3_length: 18; j_call: TRBJ2-2; clone_size: many; d_call: .; v_call: TRBV7-2; cdr3_aa: CASSLGGYGRANTGELFF; cdr3_nt: TGTGCCAGCAGCTTAGGGGGCTACGGGAGAGCGAACACCGGGGAGCTGTTTTTT
cdr3_length: 16; j_call: TRBJ1-1; clone_size: few; d_call: .; v_call: TRBV2; cdr3_aa: CASRIGATAFKVEAFF; cdr3_nt: TGTGCCAGCAGGATAGGAGCGACCGCGTTTAAAGTGGAAGCTTTCTTT
cdr3_length: 12; j_call: TRBJ2-4; clone_size: .; d_call: .; v_call: TRBV7-2; cdr3_aa: CASSLIRGIQYF; cdr3_nt: TGTGCCAGCAGCTTAATACGTGGCATTCAGTACTTC
cdr3_length: 16; j_call: TRBJ1-2; clone_size: .; d_call: .; v_call: TRBV2; cdr3_aa: CASSGVGMEANYGYTF; cdr3_nt: TGTGCCAGCAGTGGTGTCGGGATGGAAGCTAACTATGGCTACACCTTC
cdr3_length: 12; j_call: TRBJ2-7; clone_size: .; d_call: .; v_call: TRBV6-2/TRBV6-3; cdr3_aa: CASSYSNYEQYF; cdr3_nt: TGTGCCAGCAGTTACTCTAACTACGAGCAGTACTTC
cdr3_length: 15; j_call: TRBJ2-1; clone_size: .; d_call: TRBD2; v_call: TRBV2; cdr3_aa: CASTAGTSPYDEQFF; cdr3_nt: TGTGCCAGCACTGCCGGGACTAGCCCTTACGATGAGCAGTTCTTC
cdr3_length: 14; j_call: TRBJ2-1; clone_size: once; d_call: .; v_call: TRBV29-1; cdr3_aa: CSVEVSDSNNEQFF; cdr3_nt: TGCAGCGTTGAAGTTTCCGACAGTAACAATGAGCAGTTCTTC
cdr3_length: 16; j_call: TRBJ2-1; clone_size: once; d_call: TRBD2; v_call: TRBV7-9; cdr3_aa: CASIMGRGGRENEQFF; cdr3_nt: TGTGCCAGCATCATGGGCCGGGGGGGACGGGAGAATGAGCAGTTCTTC
cdr3_length: 17; j_call: TRBJ2-3; clone_size: .; d_call: TRBD2; v_call: TRBV5-1; cdr3_aa: CASSLATSGGRTDTQYF; cdr3_nt: TGCGCCAGCAGCTTGGCGACTAGCGGGGGAAGAACAGATACGCAGTATTTT
cdr3_length: 13; j_call: TRBJ2-3; clone_size: .; d_call: .; v_call: TRBV20-1; cdr3_aa: CSARDRSTDTQYF; cdr3_nt: TGCAGTGCTAGAGACAGGAGCACAGATACGCAGTATTTT
cdr3_length: 15; j_call: TRBJ1-5; clone_size: .; d_call: .; v_call: TRBV18; cdr3_aa: CASSPYGYSNQPQHF; cdr3_nt: TGTGCCAGCTCACCATATGGCTATAGCAATCAGCCCCAGCATTTT